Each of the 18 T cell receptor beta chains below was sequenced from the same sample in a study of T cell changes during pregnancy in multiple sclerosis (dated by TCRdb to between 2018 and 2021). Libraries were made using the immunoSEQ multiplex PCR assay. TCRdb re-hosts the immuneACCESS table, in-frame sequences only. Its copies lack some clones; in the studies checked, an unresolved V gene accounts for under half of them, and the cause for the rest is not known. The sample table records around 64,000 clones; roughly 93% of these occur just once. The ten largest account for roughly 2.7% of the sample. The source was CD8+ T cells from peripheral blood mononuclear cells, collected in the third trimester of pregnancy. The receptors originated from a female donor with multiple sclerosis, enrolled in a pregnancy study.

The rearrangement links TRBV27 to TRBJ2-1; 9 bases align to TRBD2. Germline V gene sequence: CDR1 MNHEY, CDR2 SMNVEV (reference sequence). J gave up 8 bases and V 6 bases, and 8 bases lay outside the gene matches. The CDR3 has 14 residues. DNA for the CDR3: TGTGCCAGCAGCCTCCTTAGCGGGAGCGATGAGCAGTTCTTC. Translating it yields CASSLLSGSDEQFF.

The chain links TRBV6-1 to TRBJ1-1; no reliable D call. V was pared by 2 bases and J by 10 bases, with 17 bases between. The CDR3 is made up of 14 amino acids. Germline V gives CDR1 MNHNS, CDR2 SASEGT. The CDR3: CASSESPQRQGAFF. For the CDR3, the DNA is TGTGCCAGCAGTGAAAGTCCCCAGAGGCAAGGAGCTTTCTTT.

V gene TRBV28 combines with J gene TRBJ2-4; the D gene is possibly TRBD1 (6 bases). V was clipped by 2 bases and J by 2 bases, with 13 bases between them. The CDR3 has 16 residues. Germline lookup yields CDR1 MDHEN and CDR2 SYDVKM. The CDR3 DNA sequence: TGTGCCAGCAGTTTACGGGACACCCTAACCAAAAACATTCAGTACTTC. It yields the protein CASSLRDTLTKNIQYF.

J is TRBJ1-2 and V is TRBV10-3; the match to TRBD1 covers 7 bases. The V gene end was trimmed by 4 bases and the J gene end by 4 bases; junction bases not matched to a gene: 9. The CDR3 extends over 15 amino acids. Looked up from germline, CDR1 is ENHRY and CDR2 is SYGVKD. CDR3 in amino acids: CAISVGQGDLYGYTF. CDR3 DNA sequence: TGTGCCATCAGTGTTGGGCAGGGGGACCTCTATGGCTACACCTTC.

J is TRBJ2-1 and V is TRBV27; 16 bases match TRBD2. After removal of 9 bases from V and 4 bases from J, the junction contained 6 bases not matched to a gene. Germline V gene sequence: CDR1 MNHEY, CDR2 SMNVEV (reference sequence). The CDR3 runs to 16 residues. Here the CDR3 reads CASSRGLAGGYNEQFF. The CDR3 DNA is TGTGCCAGTTCCCGGGGACTAGCGGGAGGGTACAATGAGCAGTTCTTC.

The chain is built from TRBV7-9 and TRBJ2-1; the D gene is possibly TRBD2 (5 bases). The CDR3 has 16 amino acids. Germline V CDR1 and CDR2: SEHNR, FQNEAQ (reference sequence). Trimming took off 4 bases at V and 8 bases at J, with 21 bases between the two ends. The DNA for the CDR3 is TGTGCCAGCAGCTCCCAGGCGGGCGTACGTCCTCATGAGCAGTTCTTC. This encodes CASSSQAGVRPHEQFF.

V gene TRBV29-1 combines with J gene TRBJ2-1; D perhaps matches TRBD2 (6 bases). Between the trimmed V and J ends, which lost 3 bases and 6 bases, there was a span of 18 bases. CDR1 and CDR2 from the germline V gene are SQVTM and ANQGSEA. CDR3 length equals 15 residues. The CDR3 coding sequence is TGCAGCGTTGACGGGGAGGTAGGGCACATCAATGAGCAGTTCTTC. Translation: CSVDGEVGHINEQFF.

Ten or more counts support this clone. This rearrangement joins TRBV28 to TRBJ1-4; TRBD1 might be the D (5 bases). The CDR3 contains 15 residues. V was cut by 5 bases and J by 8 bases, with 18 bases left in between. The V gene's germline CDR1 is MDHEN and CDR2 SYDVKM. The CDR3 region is CASSRFMGLKEKLFF. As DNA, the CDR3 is TGTGCCAGCAGTAGGTTTATGGGACTTAAGGAAAAACTGTTTTTT. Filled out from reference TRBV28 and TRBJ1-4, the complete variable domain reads DVKVTQSSRYLVKRTGEKVFLECVQDMDHENMFWYRQDPGLGLRLIYFSYDVKMKEKGDIPEGYSVSREKKERFSLILESASTNQTSMYLCASSRFMGLKEKLFFGSGTQLSVL.

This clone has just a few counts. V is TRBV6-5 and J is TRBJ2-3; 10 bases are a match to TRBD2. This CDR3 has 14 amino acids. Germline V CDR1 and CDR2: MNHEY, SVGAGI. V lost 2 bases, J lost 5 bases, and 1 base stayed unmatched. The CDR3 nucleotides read TGTGCCAGCAGTTACAGACTAGCGGGAGATACGCAGTATTTT. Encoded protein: CASSYRLAGDTQYF.

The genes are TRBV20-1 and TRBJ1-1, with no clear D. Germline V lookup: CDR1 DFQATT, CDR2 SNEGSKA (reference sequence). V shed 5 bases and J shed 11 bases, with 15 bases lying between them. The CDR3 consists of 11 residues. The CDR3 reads CSAPTPGEAFF. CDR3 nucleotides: TGCAGTGCTCCAACCCCCGGGGAGGCTTTCTTT.

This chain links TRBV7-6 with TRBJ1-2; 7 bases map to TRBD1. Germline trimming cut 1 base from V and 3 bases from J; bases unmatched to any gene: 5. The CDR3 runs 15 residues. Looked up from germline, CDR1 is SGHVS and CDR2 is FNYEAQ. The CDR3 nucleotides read TGTGCCAGCAGCTTAGAGACAGGGTGGGACTATGGCTACACCTTC. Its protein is CASSLETGWDYGYTF. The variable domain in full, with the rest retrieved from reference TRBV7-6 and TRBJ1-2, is GAGVSQSPRYKVTKRGQDVALRCDPISGHVSLYWYRQALGQGPEFLTYFNYEAQQDKSGLPNDRFSAERPEGSISTLTIQRTEQRDSAMYRCASSLETGWDYGYTFGSGTRLTVV.

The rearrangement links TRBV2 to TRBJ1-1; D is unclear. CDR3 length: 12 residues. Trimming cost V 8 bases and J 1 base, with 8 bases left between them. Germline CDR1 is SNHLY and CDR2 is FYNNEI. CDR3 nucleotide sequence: TGTGCCAGCCGTTGGGCGAACACTGAAGCTTTCTTT. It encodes CASRWANTEAFF.

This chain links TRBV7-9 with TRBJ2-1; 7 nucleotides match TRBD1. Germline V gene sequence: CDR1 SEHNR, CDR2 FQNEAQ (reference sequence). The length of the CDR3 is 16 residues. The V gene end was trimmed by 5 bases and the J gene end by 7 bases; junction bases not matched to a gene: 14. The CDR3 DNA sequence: TGTGCCAGCAGCCCCTTAGGGACAGCCAGTATGAATGAGCAGTTCTTC. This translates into CASSPLGTASMNEQFF.

CDR3 amino acids: CASSFSSGGPVIEQYF. In nucleotides, the CDR3 is TGTGCCAGCAGCTTTTCGTCGGGAGGGCCTGTGATCGAGCAGTACTTC. The chain uses TRBV5-6 and TRBJ2-7, with 8 bases identical to TRBD2. This CDR3 spans 16 amino acids. The germline V gene encodes CDR1 SGHDT and CDR2 YYEEEE. V was clipped by 2 bases and J by 6 bases; unmatched bases: 13.

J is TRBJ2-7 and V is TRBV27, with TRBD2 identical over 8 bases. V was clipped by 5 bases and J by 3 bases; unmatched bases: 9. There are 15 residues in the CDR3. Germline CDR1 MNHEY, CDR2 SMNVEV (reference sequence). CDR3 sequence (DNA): TGTGCCAGCAGTACCTTAGCGGGGAGGGGCTACGAGCAGTACTTC. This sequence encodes CASSTLAGRGYEQYF.

This CDR3 reads CASSQDPDRERDQPQHF. The CDR3 coding sequence is TGTGCCAGCAGCCAAGATCCGGACAGGGAGCGAGACCAGCCCCAGCATTTT. The rearrangement joins TRBV14 to TRBJ1-5, with 8 bases lining up with TRBD1. The germline gives CDR1 SGHDN, CDR2 FVKESK. V was pared by 0 bases and J by 7 bases, with 11 bases of the junction left unmatched. The CDR3 has 17 residues. The entire variable domain, with the rest obtained from reference TRBV14 and TRBJ1-5, is as follows: EAGVTQFPSHSVIEKGQTVTLRCDPISGHDNLYWYRRVMGKEIKFLLHFVKESKQDESGMPNNRFLAERTGGTYSTLKVQPAELEDSGVYFCASSQDPDRERDQPQHFGDGTRLSIL.

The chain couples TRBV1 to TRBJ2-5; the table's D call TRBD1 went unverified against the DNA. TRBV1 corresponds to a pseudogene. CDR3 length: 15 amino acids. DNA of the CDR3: TGCACCAGCAGCCAAGATAAAGGGGACAAAGAGACCCAGTACTTC. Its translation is CTSSQDKGDKETQYF.

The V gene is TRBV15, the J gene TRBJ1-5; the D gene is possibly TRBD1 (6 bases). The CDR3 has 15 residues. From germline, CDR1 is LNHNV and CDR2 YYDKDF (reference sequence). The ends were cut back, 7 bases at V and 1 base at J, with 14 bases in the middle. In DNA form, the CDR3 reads TGTGCCACCACTCCAGGGAGGGGGAGCAATCAGCCCCAGCATTTT. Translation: CATTPGRGSNQPQHF.